The present entry profiles one T cell receptor (beta chain) with its context. Its recognized antigen is unknown. Base qualities were left out, and no much larger clone turns up one base away. TCRbeta CDR3 regions were amplified from genomic DNA using the immunoSEQ Assay, a bias-controlled multiplex PCR. Per the source publication's procedure: Nucleated cell counts per sample were estimated from amplification of reference gene primers within the assay. Sequence reads were collapsed and filtered to measure the absolute abundance of every unique TCRbeta CDR3 rearrangement. For each sample, productive Simpson clonality was calculated as the square root of Simpson's diversity index over productive rearrangements. What TCRdb holds here is the immuneACCESS table cut down to in-frame rearrangements. Part of the clones is not present; checked against another copy, under half of the missing clones reflect an unresolved V gene, and the others are unexplained. The DNA was the basis for D and trimming; V, J and clone size are from that table. For this sample the table gives about 190,000 clones, of which 70% to 90% were detected only once. The ten biggest clones cover roughly 5.6% of the sample.

V lost 3 bases and J lost 0 bases, and the count of bases not matched to a germline gene is 10. The CDR3 contains 19 residues, cysteine and phenylalanine counted. Only CDR3 DNA is held: 57 bases, read in frame from base 1. The germline V gene sets CDR1 to SGDLS and CDR2 to YYNGEE. The data stem from a study of blood T cell repertoires in COVID-19 (TCRdb year 2020). Regarding the complete study: The collaborator samples originated in the United States, Italy and Spain and spanned the acute and convalescent phases of COVID-19. Samples were obtained from the ongoing ImmuneRACE study (first 160 participants) and from approximately 1,200 subjects provided by 6 global collaborators. The prospective study material was composed of cDNA or gDNA derived from T cells, B-cell-depleted T cells, or PBMCs. Sample metadata almost always included a de-identified subject ID, COVID-19 status, age in years and sex. The dataset comprised deeply sampled blood TCRbeta repertoires from subjects exposed to, actively infected with, or recovered from COVID-19. Where available, HLA class I and class II types were obtained from metadata supplied by the sample provider rather than from assay-based typing. The repertoires were made available in a free public database intended to serve as a resource for research on the immune response to SARS-CoV-2. The paper as a whole reports these results and caveats: The amount of clinical and demographic metadata varied by source and participant and was provided uncurated.

Samples from volunteer blood donors who had recovered from COVID-19 were contributed by a second Seattle source. The collaborating institutions used their own protocols to collect whole blood in K2EDTA tubes. Collaborator samples were shipped for TCRbeta analysis as frozen whole blood, isolated PBMCs, or DNA extracted from either sample type. The chain is encoded by TRBV9 joined to TRBJ2-1, and 12 bases in between align with TRBD2. The sample taken for sequencing was peripheral blood. This sequence was found in a woman aged 40 to 50 who had recovered from COVID-19. The CDR3 region: CASSGTSGAFASSYNEQFF. The DNA reads as follows: TGTGCCAGCAGCGGGACTAGCGGGGCCTTTGCGAGCTCCTACAATGAGCAGTTCTTC.